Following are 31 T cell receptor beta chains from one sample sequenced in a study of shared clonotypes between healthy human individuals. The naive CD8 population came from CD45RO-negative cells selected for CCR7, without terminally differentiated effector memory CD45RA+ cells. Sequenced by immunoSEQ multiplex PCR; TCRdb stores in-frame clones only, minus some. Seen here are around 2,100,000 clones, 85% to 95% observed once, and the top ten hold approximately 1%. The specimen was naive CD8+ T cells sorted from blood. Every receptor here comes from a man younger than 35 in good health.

Here the CDR3 reads CASSQDLGGTGELFF. The CDR3 region has the DNA TGCGCCAGCAGCCAAGATCTAGGGGGCACCGGGGAGCTGTTTTTT. This rearrangement joins TRBV4-3 to TRBJ2-2; D might be TRBD1 (6 bases). V gave up 0 bases and J gave up 4 bases, with 9 bases separating them. Germline values: CDR1 LGHNA, CDR2 YSLEER. The CDR3 sequence is 15 residues long.

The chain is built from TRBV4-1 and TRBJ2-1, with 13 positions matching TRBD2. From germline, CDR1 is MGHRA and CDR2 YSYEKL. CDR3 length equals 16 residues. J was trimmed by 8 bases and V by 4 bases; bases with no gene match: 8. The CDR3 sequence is CASSPGLAGAVYEQFF. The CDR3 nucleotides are TGCGCCAGCAGCCCCGGACTAGCGGGGGCGGTTTATGAGCAGTTCTTC.

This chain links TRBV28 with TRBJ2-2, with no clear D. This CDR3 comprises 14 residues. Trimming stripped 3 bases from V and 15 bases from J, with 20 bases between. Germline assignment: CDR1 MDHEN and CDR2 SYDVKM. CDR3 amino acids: CASSFTPKDFEVFF. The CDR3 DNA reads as TGTGCCAGCAGTTTTACGCCTAAGGATTTTGAGGTGTTTTTT.

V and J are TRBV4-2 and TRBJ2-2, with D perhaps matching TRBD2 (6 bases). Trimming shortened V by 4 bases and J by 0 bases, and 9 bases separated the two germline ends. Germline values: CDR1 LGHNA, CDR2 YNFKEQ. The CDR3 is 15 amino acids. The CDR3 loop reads CASSPSVSNTGELFF. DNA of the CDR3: TGTGCCAGCAGCCCTAGCGTTTCGAACACCGGGGAGCTGTTTTTT.

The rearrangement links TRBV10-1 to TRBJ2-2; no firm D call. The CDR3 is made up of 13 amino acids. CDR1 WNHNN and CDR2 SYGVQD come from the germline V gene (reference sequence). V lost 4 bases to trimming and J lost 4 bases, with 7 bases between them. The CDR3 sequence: CASSGGGTGELFF. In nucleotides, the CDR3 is TGCGCCAGCAGTGGGGGTGGCACCGGGGAGCTGTTTTTT.

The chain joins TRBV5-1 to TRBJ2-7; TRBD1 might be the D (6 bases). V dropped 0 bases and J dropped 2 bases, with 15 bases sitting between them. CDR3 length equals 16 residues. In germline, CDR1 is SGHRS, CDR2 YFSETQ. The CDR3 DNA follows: TGCGCCAGCAGCTTGGCCGAGGGGGAGCCCACCTACGAGCAGTACTTC. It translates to CASSLAEGEPTYEQYF.

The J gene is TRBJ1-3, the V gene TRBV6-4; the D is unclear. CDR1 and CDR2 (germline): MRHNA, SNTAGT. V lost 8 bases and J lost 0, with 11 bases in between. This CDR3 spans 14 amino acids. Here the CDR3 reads CASFFHSSGNTIYF. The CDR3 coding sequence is TGTGCCAGCTTTTTCCACAGCTCTGGAAACACCATATATTTT.

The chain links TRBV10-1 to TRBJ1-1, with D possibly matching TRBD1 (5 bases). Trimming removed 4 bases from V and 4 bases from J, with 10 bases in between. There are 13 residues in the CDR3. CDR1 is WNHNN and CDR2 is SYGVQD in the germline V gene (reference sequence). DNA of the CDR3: TGCGCCAGCAGTGGCCGGGGACCCACTGAAGCTTTCTTT. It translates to CASSGRGPTEAFF.

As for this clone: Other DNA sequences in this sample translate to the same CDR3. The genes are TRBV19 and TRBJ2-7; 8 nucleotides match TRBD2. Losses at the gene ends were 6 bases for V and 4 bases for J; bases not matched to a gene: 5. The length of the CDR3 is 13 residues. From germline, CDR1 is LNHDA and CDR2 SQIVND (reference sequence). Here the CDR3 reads CASSAGGGYEQYF. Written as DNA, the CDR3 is TGTGCCAGTAGCGCGGGAGGAGGATACGAGCAGTACTTC.

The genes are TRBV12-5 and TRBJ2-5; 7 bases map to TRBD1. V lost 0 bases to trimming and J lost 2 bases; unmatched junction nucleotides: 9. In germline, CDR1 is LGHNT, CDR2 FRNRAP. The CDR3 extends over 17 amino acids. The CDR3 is CASGLVGSGQRQETQYF. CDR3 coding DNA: TGTGCTAGTGGTTTGGTAGGATCGGGACAGAGACAAGAGACCCAGTACTTC.

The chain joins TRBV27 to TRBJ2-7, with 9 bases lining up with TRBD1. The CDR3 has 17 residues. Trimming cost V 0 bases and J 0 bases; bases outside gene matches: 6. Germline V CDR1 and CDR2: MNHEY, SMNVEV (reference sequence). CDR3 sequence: CASSLSTLTGGSYEQYF. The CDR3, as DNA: TGTGCCAGCAGTTTATCCACGTTGACAGGGGGCTCCTACGAGCAGTACTTC.

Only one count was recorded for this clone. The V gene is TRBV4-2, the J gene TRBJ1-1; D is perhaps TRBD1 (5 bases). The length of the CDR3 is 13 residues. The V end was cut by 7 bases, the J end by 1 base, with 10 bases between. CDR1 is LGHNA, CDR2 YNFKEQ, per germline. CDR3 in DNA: TGTGCCAGCACCTCGACAGAGAACACTGAAGCTTTCTTT. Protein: CASTSTENTEAFF.

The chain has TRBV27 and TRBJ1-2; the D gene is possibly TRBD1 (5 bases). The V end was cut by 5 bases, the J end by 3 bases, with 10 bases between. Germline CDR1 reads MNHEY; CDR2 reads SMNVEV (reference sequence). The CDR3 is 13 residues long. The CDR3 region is CASSTQGHYGYTF. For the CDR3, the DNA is TGTGCCAGCAGTACTCAGGGACACTATGGCTACACCTTC.

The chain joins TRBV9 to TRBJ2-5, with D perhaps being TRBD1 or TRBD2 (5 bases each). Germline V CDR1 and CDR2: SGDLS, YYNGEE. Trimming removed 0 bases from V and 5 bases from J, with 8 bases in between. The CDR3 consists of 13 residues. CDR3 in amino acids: CASSVGRDETQYF. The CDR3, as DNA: TGTGCCAGCAGCGTAGGCAGGGACGAGACCCAGTACTTC.

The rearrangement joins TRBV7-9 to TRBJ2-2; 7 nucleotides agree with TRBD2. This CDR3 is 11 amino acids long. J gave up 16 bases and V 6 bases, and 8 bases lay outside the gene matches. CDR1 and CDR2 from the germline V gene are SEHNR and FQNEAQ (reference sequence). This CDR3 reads CASSRGDLPFF. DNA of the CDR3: TGTGCCAGCAGTCGGGGGGACCTCCCGTTTTTT.

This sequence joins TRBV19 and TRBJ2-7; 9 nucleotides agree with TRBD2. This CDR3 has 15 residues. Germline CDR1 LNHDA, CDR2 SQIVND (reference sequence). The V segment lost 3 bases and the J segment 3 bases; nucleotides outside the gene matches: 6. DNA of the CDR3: TGTGCCAGTAGTATTTCTAGCGGGGAGTTCTACGAGCAGTACTTC. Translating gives CASSISSGEFYEQYF.

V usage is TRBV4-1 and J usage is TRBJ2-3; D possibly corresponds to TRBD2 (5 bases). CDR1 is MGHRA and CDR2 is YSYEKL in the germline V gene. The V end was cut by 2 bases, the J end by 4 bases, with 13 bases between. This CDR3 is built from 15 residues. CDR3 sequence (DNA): TGCGCCAGCAGCCAACGTGAGGGAACCCCAGATACGCAGTATTTT. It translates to CASSQREGTPDTQYF.

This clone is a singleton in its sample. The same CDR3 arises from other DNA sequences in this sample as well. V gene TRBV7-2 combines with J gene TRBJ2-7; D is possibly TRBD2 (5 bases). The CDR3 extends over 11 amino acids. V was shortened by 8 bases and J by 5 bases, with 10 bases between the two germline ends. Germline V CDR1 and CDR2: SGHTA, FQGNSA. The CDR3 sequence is CASSPGNEQYF. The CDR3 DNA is TGTGCCAGCTCCCCCGGGAACGAGCAGTACTTC.

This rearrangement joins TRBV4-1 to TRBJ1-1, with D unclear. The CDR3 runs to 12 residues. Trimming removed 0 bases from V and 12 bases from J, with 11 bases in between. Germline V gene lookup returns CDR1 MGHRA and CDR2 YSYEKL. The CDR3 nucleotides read TGCGCCAGCAGCCAAGATAGGACTGGGACTTTCTTT. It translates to CASSQDRTGTFF.

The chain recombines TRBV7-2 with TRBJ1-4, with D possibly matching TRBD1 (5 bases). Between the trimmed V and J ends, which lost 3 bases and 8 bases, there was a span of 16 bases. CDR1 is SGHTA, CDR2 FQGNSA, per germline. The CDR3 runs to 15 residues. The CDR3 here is CASSFRSGDGEKLFF. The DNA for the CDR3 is TGTGCCAGCAGCTTTCGCAGCGGGGACGGAGAAAAACTGTTTTTT.

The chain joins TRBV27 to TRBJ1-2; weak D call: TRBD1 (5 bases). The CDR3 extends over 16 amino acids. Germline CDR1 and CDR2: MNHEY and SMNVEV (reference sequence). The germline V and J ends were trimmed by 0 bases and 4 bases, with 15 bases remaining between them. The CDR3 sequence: CASSLSPGAGTYGYTF. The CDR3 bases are TGTGCCAGCAGTTTATCCCCTGGGGCAGGGACCTATGGCTACACCTTC.

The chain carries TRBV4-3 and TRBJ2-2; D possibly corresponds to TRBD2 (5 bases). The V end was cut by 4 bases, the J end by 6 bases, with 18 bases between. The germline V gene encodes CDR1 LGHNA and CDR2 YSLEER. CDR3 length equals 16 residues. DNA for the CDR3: TGCGCCAGCAGCCGCTTAACACTAGACCCCCCCGGGGAGCTGTTTTTT. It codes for CASSRLTLDPPGELFF.

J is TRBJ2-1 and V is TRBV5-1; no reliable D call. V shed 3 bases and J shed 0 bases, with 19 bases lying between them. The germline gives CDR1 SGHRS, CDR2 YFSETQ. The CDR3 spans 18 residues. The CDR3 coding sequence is TGCGCCAGCAGCTCGGGTGGTGATTGGGGTACCTCCTACAATGAGCAGTTCTTC. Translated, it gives CASSSGGDWGTSYNEQFF.

In DNA, the CDR3 is TGTGCCAGCAGCCCCTACTGGGACAGGCTTGTCAATGAAAAACTGTTTTTT. Its translation is CASSPYWDRLVNEKLFF. The chain combines TRBV28 with TRBJ1-4; TRBD1 matches 8 bases. The CDR3 has 17 amino acids. The J segment lost 5 bases and the V segment lost 6 bases, leaving 14 bases of the junction unmatched. CDR1 is MDHEN and CDR2 is SYDVKM in the germline V gene.

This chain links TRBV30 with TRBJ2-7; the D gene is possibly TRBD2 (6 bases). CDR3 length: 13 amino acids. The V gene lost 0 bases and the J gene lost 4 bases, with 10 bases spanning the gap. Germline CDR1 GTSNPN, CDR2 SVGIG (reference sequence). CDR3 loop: CAWSVPGDYEQYF. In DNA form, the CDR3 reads TGTGCCTGGAGTGTGCCGGGGGATTACGAGCAGTACTTC. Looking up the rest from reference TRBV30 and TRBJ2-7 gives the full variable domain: SQTIHQWPATLVQPVGSPLSLECTVEGTSNPNLYWYRQAAGRGLQLLFYSVGIGQISSEVPQNLSASRPQDRQFILSSKKLLLSDSGFYLCAWSVPGDYEQYFGPGTRLTVT.

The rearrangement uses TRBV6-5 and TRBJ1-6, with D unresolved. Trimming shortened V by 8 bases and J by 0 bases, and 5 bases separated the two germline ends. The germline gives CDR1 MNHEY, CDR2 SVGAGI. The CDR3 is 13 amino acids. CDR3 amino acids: CASLGSYNSPLHF. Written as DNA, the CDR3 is TGTGCCAGCCTGGGCTCCTATAATTCACCCCTCCACTTT.

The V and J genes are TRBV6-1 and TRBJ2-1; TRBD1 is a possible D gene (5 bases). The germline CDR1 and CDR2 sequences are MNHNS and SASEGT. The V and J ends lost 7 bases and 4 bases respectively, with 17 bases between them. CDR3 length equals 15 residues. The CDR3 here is CASTPRAETYNEQFF. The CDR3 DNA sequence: TGTGCCAGCACCCCCAGGGCAGAAACATACAATGAGCAGTTCTTC.

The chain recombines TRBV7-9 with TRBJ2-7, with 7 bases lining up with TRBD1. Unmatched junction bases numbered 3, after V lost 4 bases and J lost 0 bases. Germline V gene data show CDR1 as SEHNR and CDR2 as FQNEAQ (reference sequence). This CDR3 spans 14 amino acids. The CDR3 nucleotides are TGTGCCAGCAGCTCCGGGACAGCCTCCTACGAGCAGTACTTC. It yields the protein CASSSGTASYEQYF.

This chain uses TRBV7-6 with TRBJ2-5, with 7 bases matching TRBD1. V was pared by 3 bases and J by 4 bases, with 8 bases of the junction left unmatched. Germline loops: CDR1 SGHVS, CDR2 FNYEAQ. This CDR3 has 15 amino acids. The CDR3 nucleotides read TGTGCCAGCAGCTTCGTCCCGGGACAGAGAGAGACCCAGTACTTC. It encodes CASSFVPGQRETQYF.

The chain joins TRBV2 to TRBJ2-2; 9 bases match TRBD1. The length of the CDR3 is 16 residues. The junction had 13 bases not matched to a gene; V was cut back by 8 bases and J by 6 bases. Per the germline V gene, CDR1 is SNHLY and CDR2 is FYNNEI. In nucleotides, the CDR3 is TGTGCCAGCCTCCGGGACAGGGATTCTCGCGCCGGGGAGCTGTTTTTT. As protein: CASLRDRDSRAGELFF.

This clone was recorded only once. The CDR3 spells CASSVESDLNQPQHF. In DNA form, the CDR3 reads TGTGCCAGCAGCGTAGAATCAGACCTCAATCAGCCCCAGCATTTT. The chain has TRBV9 and TRBJ1-5, with no clear D. The V gene's germline CDR1 is SGDLS and CDR2 YYNGEE. The CDR3 is 15 amino acids. Trimming stripped 0 bases from V and 3 bases from J, with 10 bases between.